This T cell receptor beta chain was sequenced for a study of OX40 agonist ivuxolimab in advanced cancers. To note about this clone: Its antigen is as yet unknown.

Data came from immunoSEQ multiplex PCR; TCRdb stores just in-frame clones and leaves some out. The sample lists 55,000 to 90,000 clones, approximately 80% seen once, with 0.8% to 1.1% in the top ten. Study results and caveats: Antigen specificity was not determined for the expanded peripheral T cells. In a subset of nonresponders, normalized T-cell clonal expansion was also low.

The germline V gene encodes CDR1 SQVTM and CDR2 ANQGSEA. The CDR3 is 13 residues long. Trimming stripped 4 bases from V and 0 bases from J, with 10 bases between. The TCR originated in an adult with an advanced solid tumor such as melanoma, head and neck, liver or kidney cancer. The chain carries TRBV29-1 and TRBJ2-7; D may be TRBD1 (6 bases). The sequencing here drew on CD4+ or CD8+ T cells sorted from blood, taken in a trial of the OX40 agonist ivuxolimab. In DNA form, the CDR3 reads TGCAGCGTTGGGACAGTAGGCTCCTACGAGCAGTACTTC. This codes for CSVGTVGSYEQYF.